These 6 T cell receptor beta chains share one sample of origin, sequenced in a study of cytomegalovirus exposure and HLA in healthy donors. Primers for the PCR totalled 60 Vbeta and 13 Jbeta. Data came from immunoSEQ multiplex PCR; TCRdb stores just in-frame clones and leaves some out. The table lists fewer than 200,000 clones, around 80% of them singletons. The sample comprised PBMCs. The receptors were gathered from a male donor in good health and CMV-seronegative.

V usage is TRBV7-9 and J usage is TRBJ2-2, with D perhaps matching TRBD2 (6 bases). V dropped 5 bases and J dropped 2 bases, with 15 bases sitting between them. The CDR3 runs 16 residues. Germline CDR1 SEHNR, CDR2 FQNEAQ (reference sequence). CDR3 loop: CASSPAEGQNTGELFF. In DNA, the CDR3 is TGTGCCAGCAGCCCCGCGGAGGGCCAAAACACCGGGGAGCTGTTTTTT.

The rearrangement links TRBV18 to TRBJ1-1, with 7 nucleotides matching TRBD1. J gave up 4 bases and V 3 bases, and 14 bases lay outside the gene matches. The germline CDR1 and CDR2 sequences are KGHSH and LQKENI. The length of the CDR3 is 17 residues. CDR3 nucleotide sequence: TGTGCCAGCTCACCCCAGGGGGGACCAAGCGCGGGCACTGAAGCTTTCTTT. This codes for CASSPQGGPSAGTEAFF. Combining the CDR3 with reference TRBV18 and TRBJ1-1 gives the whole variable domain NAGVMQNPRHLVRRRGQEARLRCSPMKGHSHVYWYRQLPEEGLKFMVYLQKENIIDESGMPKERFSAEFPKEGPSILRIQQVVRGDSAAYFCASSPQGGPSAGTEAFFGQGTRLTVV.

Only one count was recorded for this clone. The chain uses TRBV5-1 and TRBJ2-7; TRBD1 matches 9 bases. The CDR3 runs 16 residues. Germline values: CDR1 SGHRS, CDR2 YFSETQ. Losses at the gene ends were 4 bases for V and 6 bases for J; bases not matched to a gene: 14. CDR3 protein: CASSVQTGTGRSEQYF. CDR3 DNA: TGCGCCAGCAGCGTACAAACCGGGACAGGGCGCTCCGAGCAGTACTTC.

The J gene is TRBJ1-2, the V gene TRBV7-9, with D hard to call. The CDR3 contains 13 residues. Germline values: CDR1 SEHNR, CDR2 FQNEAQ (reference sequence). V was trimmed by 5 bases and J by 14 bases, leaving 21 bases between them. In DNA, the CDR3 is TGTGCCAGCAGCCGGGAAAGTCGGGATCTGGGGACCTTC. Protein: CASSRESRDLGTF.

The chain's CDR3 is CASSPPVGQGPTDTQYF. CDR3 DNA sequence: TGTGCCAGCTCACCACCGGTGGGACAGGGTCCCACAGATACGCAGTATTTT. The V gene is TRBV18, the J gene TRBJ2-3; 9 bases fit TRBD1. V lost 0 bases and J lost 2; bases outside the gene matches: 6. The CDR3 length is 17 residues. CDR1 and CDR2 (germline): KGHSH, LQKENI.

V gene TRBV10-3 combines with J gene TRBJ1-2; 7 bases are a match to TRBD1. This CDR3 contains 15 residues. Germline loops: CDR1 ENHRY, CDR2 SYGVKD. Trimming at V came to 6 bases and at J to 7 bases, leaving 14 bases not matched to a gene. Here the CDR3 reads CAIRHSDRFVGGYTF. The CDR3 DNA reads as TGTGCCATCAGGCACTCGGACAGGTTCGTTGGTGGCTACACCTTC.